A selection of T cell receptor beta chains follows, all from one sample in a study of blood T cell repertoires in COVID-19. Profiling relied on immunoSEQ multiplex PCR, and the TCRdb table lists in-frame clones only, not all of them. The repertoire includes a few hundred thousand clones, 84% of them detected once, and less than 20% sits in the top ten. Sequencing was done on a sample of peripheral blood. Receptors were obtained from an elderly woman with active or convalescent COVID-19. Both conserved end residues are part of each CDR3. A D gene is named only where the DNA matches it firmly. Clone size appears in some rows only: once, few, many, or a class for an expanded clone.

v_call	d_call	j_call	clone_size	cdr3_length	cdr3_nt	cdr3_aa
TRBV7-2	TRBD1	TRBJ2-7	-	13	TGTGCCAGCAGCTTTAACAGGGGGCGCGTGGAGTACTTC	CASSFNRGRVEYF
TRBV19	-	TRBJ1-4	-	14	TGTGCCAGTAGTAGGGGGCCCCTTAATGAAAAACTGTTTTTT	CASSRGPLNEKLFF
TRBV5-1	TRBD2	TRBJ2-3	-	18	TGCGCCAGCAGCTTGGGTAGGACTAGCGGGGAGATCACAGATACGCAGTATTTT	CASSLGRTSGEITDTQYF
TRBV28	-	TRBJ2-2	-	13	TGTGCCAGCAGTTTAAGGAGGGGCGGGGAGCTGTTTTTT	CASSLRRGGELFF
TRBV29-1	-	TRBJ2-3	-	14	TGCAGCGCCGAACTGATGACAGTCGCAGATACGCAGTATTTT	CSAELMTVADTQYF
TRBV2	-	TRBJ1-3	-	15	TGTGCCAGCAGTGAGCGCCCAGGGGATGGAAACACCATATATTTT	CASSERPGDGNTIYF
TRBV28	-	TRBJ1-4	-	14	TGTGCCAGCACCTCGACTTCAACTAATGAAAAACTGTTTTTT	CASTSTSTNEKLFF
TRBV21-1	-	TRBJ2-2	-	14	TGTGCCAGCACAAGGGGGACATCTTCCGGGGAGCTGTTTTTT	CASTRGTSSGELFF
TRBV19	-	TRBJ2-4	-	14	TGTGCCAGTAGTATAGTGTACGGGGGAAACATTCAGTACTTC	CASSIVYGGNIQYF
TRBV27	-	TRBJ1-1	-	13	TGTGCCAGCGTAGAACCCGTCGGCACTGAAGCTTTCTTT	CASVEPVGTEAFF
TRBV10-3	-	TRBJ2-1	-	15	TGTGCCATCAGTGATCAGCGACCGACCGTCAATGAGCAGTTCTTC	CAISDQRPTVNEQFF
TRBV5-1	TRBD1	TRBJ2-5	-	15	TGCGCCAGCAAACCCATCCCGGGACAGAAAGAGACCCAGTACTTC	CASKPIPGQKETQYF
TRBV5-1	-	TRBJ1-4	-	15	TGCGCCAGCAGCGGGGGCACAGGAACTAATGAAAAACTGTTTTTT	CASSGGTGTNEKLFF
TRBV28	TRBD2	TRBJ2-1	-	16	TGTGCCAGCAGCCAGGGACTAGCGGGGATAAACAATGAGCAGTTCTTC	CASSQGLAGINNEQFF
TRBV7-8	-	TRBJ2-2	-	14	TGTGCCAGCAGCTTACAGGGAGGTTCCGGGGAGCTGTTTTTT	CASSLQGGSGELFF
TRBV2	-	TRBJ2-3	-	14	TGTGCCAGCAGTGAGAGAACTAGCACAGATACGCAGTATTTT	CASSERTSTDTQYF
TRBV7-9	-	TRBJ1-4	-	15	TGTGCCAGCAGCTTACGGGGAGCAGCTAATGAAAAACTGTTTTTT	CASSLRGAANEKLFF
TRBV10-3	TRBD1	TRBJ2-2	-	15	TGTGCCATCAGATCGACAGGGGTTGACACCGGGGAGCTGTTTTTT	CAIRSTGVDTGELFF
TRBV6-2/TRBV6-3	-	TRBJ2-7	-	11	TGTGCCAGCAGTACAGGGTACGAGCAGTACTTC	CASSTGYEQYF
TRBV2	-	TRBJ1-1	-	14	TGTGCCAGCAGTGATCTCCCCGACCGGGCTGAAGCTTTCTTT	CASSDLPDRAEAFF
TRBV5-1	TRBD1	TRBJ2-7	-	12	TGCGCCAGCGGGGACAGCTCCTACGAGCAGTACTTC	CASGDSSYEQYF
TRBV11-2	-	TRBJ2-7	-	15	TGTGCCAGCAGCTTAGACTTACTAGTTTCCTACGAGCAGTACTTC	CASSLDLLVSYEQYF
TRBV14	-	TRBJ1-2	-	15	TGTGCCAGCAGCCCCTCCGCGGGCGGTAACTATGGCTACACCTTC	CASSPSAGGNYGYTF
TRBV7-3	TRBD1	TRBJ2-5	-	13	TGTGCCAGCAGCCCGGGACAGCAAGAGACCCAGTACTTC	CASSPGQQETQYF
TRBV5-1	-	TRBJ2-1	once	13	TGCGCCAGCAGCTTATTGGTGGCGGAGGAGCAGTTCTTC	CASSLLVAEEQFF
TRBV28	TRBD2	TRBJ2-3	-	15	TGTGCCAGCAGTTCGTTAGCTCGGGAGGGGAAGGCGCAGTATTTT	CASSSLAREGKAQYF
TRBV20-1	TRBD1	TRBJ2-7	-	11	TGCAGCGGACAGGGAATAGACGAGCAGTACTTC	CSGQGIDEQYF
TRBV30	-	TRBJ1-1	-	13	TGTGCCTGGAGTGTTGGACAGAACACTGAAGCTTTCTTT	CAWSVGQNTEAFF
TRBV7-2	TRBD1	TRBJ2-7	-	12	TGTGCCAGCAGCCCAAGACAGGGGGAGCAGTACTTC	CASSPRQGEQYF
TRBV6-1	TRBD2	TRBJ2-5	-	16	TGTGCCAGCAGTGAAATTACCGGGGGGTTCCAAGAGACCCAGTACTTC	CASSEITGGFQETQYF
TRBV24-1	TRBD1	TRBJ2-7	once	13	TGTGCCACCAGTGACTCAAGGACAGGGAAGCAGTACTTC	CATSDSRTGKQYF
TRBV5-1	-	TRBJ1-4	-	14	TGCGCCAGCAGCGAGGGCCTAGGGTATGAAAAACTGTTTTTT	CASSEGLGYEKLFF
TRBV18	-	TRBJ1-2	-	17	TGTGCCAGCTCCACGCGGGCCGGTCAGAAAATGTTCTATGGCTACACCTTC	CASSTRAGQKMFYGYTF
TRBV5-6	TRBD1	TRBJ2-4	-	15	TGTGCCAGCAGCACAGGGGGCCCAGCCAAAAACATTCAGTACTTC	CASSTGGPAKNIQYF
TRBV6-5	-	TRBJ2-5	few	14	TGTGCCAGCAGTTACGCACAGGGAAGAGAGACCCAGTACTTC	CASSYAQGRETQYF
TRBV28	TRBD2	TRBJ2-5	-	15	TGTGCCAGCAGTTCTCATTCCCGGGACTACCAGACCCAGTACTTC	CASSSHSRDYQTQYF
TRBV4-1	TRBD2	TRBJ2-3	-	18	TGCGCCAGCAGCCAAAAGCCGGCGGCTAGCGGGGTCACAGATACGCAGTATTTT	CASSQKPAASGVTDTQYF
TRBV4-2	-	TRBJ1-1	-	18	TGTGCCAGCAGCCAAGAACCGATGGCCAGCGGCCCGAACACTGAAGCTTTCTTT	CASSQEPMASGPNTEAFF
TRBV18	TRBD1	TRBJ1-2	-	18	TGTGCCAGCTCACCACGGACAGGGGGCTCGGAAGAGATCTATGGCTACACCTTC	CASSPRTGGSEEIYGYTF
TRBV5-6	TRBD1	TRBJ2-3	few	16	TGTGCCAGCAGCTTGGAACGGGACAGGGCTGCAGATACGCAGTATTTT	CASSLERDRAADTQYF
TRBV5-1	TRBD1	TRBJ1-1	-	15	TGCGCCAGCAGCTCTCCCGGGACAGGGAACACTGAAGCTTTCTTT	CASSSPGTGNTEAFF
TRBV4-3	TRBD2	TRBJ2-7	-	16	TGCGCCAGCAGCCAAGACCAAGCGGGGACCACCTACGAGCAGTACTTC	CASSQDQAGTTYEQYF
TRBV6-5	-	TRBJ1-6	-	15	TGTGCCAGCAGTTCAGGGGCTGGCTATAATTCACCCCTCCACTTT	CASSSGAGYNSPLHF
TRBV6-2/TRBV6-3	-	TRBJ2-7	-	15	TGTGCCAGCAGTCTACAGGGTCTCCAATCCTACGAGCAGTACTTC	CASSLQGLQSYEQYF
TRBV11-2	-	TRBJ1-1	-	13	TGTGCCACCGTGGGGACACTGAACACTGAAGCTTTCTTT	CATVGTLNTEAFF
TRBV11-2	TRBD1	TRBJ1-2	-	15	TGTGCCAGCAGCTTAGATACGCGACAGGGTATCGGCTACACCTTC	CASSLDTRQGIGYTF
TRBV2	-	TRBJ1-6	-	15	TGTGCCAGCAGTGAATCCCCGGGACACGGATCACCCCTCCACTTT	CASSESPGHGSPLHF